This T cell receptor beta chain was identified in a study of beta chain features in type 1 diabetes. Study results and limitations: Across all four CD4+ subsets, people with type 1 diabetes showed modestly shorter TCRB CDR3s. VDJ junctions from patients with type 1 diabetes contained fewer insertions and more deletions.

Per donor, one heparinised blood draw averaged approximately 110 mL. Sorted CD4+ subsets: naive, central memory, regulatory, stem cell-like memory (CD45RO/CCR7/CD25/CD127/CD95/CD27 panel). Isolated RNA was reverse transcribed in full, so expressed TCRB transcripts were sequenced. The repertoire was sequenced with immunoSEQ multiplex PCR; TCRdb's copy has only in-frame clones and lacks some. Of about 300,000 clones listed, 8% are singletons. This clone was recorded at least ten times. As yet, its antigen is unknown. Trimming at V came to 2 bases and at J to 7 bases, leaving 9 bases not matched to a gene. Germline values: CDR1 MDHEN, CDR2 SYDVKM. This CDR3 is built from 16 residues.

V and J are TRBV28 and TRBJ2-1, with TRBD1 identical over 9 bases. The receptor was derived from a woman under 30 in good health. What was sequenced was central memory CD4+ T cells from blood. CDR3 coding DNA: TGTGCCAGCAGTTTAGTGGGGACAGGGATTTCGAATGAGCAGTTCTTC. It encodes CASSLVGTGISNEQFF.